This T cell receptor beta chain was identified in a study of tumor-infiltrating lymphocytes in localized non-small cell lung cancer. General observations from the study: Different pieces of the same tissue were used for each assay. Immunotypes IM1 and IM2 had similar TCR-derived T-cell fractions. Only some patients had TCR sequencing, depending on available tissue.

This CDR3 spans 13 amino acids. The V end lost 5 bases, the J end lost 9 bases, and 16 bases lay between the germline ends. Germline V gene data show CDR1 as MRHNA and CDR2 as SNTAGT. This clone was picked up a small number of times. As yet, its antigen is unknown. TCRdb's table, derived via immunoSEQ multiplex PCR, lists solely in-frame clones and lacks some. The sample carries 15,000 to 20,000 clones, more than 75% recorded once. This sequence joins TRBV6-4 and TRBJ1-1; no clear D gene. This sequence was found in a human donor with non-small cell lung cancer. Sample: uninvolved lung tissue not adjacent to the tumor. The CDR3 loop reads CASSPGPFFQAFF. The CDR3 DNA is TGTGCCAGCAGTCCCGGGCCCTTCTTCCAAGCTTTCTTT.